This T cell receptor (beta chain) was recovered during a study of blood T cell repertoires in COVID-19 (dated by TCRdb to 2020 to 2021). Notes on the research overall: Samples covering the acute and convalescent phases of COVID-19 were provided by collaborators in the United States, Italy and Spain. The prospective study material was composed of cDNA or gDNA derived from T cells, B-cell-depleted T cells, or PBMCs. Deeply sampled blood TCRbeta repertoires from subjects exposed to, actively infected with, or recovered from COVID-19 were included in the dataset. The repertoires were made available in a free public database intended to serve as a resource for research on the immune response to SARS-CoV-2. Samples came from the ongoing ImmuneRACE study (first 160 participants) plus 1,254 subjects from 6 global collaborators. A de-identified subject ID, COVID-19 status, age in years and sex were almost always included in the sample metadata. Where available, HLA class I and class II types were taken from metadata supplied by the sample provider and were not determined by assay-based typing.

The paper's findings and limits, for the study overall: Clinical and demographic metadata were provided uncurated, with the amount varying by source and participant.

TCRbeta CDR3 regions were amplified from genomic DNA by means of the immunoSEQ Assay, a bias-controlled multiplex PCR. Per the authors' processing: The number of nucleated cells in each sample was estimated by amplification of reference gene primers within the assay. To quantify the absolute abundance of each unique TCRbeta CDR3 rearrangement, sequence reads were collapsed and filtered. For each sample, productive Simpson clonality was calculated as the square root of Simpson's diversity index over productive rearrangements. What TCRdb holds here is the immuneACCESS table cut down to in-frame rearrangements. Part of the clones is not present; checked against another copy, under half of the missing clones reflect an unresolved V gene, and the others are unexplained. That table supplies the V and J calls and clone size; D and trimming were determined from the DNA. Here the sample has around 300,000 clones; 86% occur a single time. Less than 3% of the sample is held by the ten biggest clonotypes.

The germline V gene provides CDR1 KGHSH and CDR2 LQKENI. V and J lose 3 bases and 5 bases, and a span of 16 bases separates them. From cysteine to phenylalanine, the CDR3 is 15 amino acids long. The CDR3 DNA has 45 bases and is translated from base 1. This clone was counted a few times. This clone's antigen is unknown. Qualities for individual bases were not recorded, and no much larger clone is one base off. Whole blood was collected in K2EDTA tubes by collaborating institutions according to the institutions' own protocols. Collaborator samples were shipped for TCRbeta analysis as frozen whole blood, isolated PBMCs, or DNA extracted from either sample type.

Sequences were obtained from peripheral blood. The TCR comes from a woman in her twenties or thirties with active or convalescent COVID-19. The chain is made from TRBV18 and TRBJ1-2, with an unclear D gene assignment. The CDR3 protein: CASSPGGKSPYGYTF. The sequenced DNA: TGTGCCAGCTCACCCGGAGGCAAATCCCCGTATGGCTACACCTTC.